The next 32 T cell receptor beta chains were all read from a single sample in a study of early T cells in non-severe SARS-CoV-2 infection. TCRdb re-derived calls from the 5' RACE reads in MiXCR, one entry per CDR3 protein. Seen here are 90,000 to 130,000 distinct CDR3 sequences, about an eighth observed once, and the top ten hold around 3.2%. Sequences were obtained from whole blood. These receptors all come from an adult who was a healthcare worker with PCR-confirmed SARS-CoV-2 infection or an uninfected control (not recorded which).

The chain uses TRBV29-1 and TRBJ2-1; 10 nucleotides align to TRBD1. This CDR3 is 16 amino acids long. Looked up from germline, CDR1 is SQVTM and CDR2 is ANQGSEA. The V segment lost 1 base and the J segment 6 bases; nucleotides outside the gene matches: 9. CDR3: CSVEGGPGQGFNEQFF. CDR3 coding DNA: TGCAGCGTTGAAGGGGGCCCGGGACAGGGGTTCAATGAGCAGTTCTTC.

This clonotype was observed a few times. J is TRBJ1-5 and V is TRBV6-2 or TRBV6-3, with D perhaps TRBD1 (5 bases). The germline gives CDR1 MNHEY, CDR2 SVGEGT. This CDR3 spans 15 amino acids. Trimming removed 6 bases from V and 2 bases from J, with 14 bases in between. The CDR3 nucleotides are TGTGCCAGCAGGGCCGCGGGGGGTGGCAATCAGCCCCAGCATTTT. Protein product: CASRAAGGGNQPQHF.

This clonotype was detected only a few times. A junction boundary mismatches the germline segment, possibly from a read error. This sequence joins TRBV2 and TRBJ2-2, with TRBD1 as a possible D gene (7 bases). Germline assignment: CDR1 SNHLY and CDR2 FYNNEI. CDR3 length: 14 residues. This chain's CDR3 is CSSRAGGGTGELFF. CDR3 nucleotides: TGTTCCAGCAGGGCAGGGGGAGGCACCGGGGAGCTGTTTTTT. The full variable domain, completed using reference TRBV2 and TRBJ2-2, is EPEVTQTPSHQVTQMGQEVILRCVPISNHLYFYWYRQILGQKVEFLVSFYNNEISEKSEIFDDQFSVERPDGSNFTLKIRSTKLEDSAMYFCSSRAGGGTGELFFGEGSRLTVL.

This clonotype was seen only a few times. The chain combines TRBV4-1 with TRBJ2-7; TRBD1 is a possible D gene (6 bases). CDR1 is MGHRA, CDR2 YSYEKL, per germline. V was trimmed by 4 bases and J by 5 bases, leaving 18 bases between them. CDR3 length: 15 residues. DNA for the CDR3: TGCGCCAGCAGCCCAACTGTTGTGCAGGGGCACGAGCAGTACTTC. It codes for CASSPTVVQGHEQYF.

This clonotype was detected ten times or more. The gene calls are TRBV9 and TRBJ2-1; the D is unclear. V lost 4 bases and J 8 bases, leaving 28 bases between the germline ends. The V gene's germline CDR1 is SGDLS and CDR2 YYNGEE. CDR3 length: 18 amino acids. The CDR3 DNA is TGTGCCAGCAGCCCCCGTCCCTCACGTTGGCCTGAGGATGATGAGCAGTTCTTC. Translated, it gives CASSPRPSRWPEDDEQFF.

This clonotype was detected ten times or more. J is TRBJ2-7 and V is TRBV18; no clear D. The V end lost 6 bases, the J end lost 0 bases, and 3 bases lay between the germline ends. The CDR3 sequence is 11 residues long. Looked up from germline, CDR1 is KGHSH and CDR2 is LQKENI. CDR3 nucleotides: TGTGCCAGCTCCTACTCCTACGAGCAGTACTTC. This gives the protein CASSYSYEQYF.

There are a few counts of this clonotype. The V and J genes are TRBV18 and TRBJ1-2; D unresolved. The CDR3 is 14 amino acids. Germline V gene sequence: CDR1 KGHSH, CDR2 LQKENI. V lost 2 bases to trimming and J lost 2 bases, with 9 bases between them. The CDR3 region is CASSPSSGNYGYTF. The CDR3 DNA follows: TGTGCCAGCTCACCAAGTTCGGGAAACTATGGCTACACCTTC.

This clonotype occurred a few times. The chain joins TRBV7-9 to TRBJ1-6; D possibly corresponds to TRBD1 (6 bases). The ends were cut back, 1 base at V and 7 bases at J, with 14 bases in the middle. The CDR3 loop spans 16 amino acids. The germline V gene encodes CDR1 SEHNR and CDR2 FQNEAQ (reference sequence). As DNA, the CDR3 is TGTGCCAGCAGCTTAGAGGGACTGAGGGGGAATTCACCCCTCCACTTT. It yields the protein CASSLEGLRGNSPLHF.

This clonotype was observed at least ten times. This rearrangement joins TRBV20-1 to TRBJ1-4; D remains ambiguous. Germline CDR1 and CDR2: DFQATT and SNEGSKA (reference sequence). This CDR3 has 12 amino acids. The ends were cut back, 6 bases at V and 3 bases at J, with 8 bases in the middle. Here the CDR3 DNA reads TGCAGTGCGTGGGCGCCTAATGAAAAACTGTTTTTT. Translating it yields CSAWAPNEKLFF.

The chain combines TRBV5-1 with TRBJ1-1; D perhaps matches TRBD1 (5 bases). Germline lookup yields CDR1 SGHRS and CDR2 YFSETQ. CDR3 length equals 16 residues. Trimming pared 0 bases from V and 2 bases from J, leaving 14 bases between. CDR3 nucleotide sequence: TGCGCCAGCAGCTTGGAGGGCAGGGTAACCAACACTGAAGCTTTCTTT. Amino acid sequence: CASSLEGRVTNTEAFF. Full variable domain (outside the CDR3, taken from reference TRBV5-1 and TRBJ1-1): KAGVTQTPRYLIKTRGQQVTLSCSPISGHRSVSWYQQTPGQGLQFLFEYFSETQRNKGNFPGRFSGRQFSNSRSEMNVSTLELGDSALYLCASSLEGRVTNTEAFFGQGTRLTVV.

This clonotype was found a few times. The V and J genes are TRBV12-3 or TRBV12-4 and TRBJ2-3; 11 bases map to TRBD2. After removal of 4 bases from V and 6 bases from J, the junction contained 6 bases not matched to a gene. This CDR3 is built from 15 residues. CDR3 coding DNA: TGTGCCAGCAGTTCAGTAGCGGGAGGGGGTGATACGCAGTATTTT. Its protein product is CASSSVAGGGDTQYF.

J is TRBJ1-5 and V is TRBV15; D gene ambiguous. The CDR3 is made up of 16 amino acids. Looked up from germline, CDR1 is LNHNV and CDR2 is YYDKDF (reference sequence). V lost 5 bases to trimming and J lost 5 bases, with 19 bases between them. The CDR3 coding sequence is TGTGCCACCAGCTATCTGGGCCAAACGGCGGATCAGCCCCAGCATTTT. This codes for CATSYLGQTADQPQHF.

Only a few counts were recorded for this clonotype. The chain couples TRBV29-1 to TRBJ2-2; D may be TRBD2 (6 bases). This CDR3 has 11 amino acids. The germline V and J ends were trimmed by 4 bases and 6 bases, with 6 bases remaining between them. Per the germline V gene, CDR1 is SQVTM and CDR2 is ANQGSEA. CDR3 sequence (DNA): TGCAGCGTTGGGGGGGCCGGGGAGCTGTTTTTT. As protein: CSVGGAGELFF.

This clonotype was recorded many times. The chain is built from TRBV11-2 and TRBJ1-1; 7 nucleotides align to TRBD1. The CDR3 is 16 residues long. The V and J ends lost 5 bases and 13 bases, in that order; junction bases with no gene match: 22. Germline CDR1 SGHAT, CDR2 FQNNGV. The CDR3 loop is CASSPTGTVRTLKLFF. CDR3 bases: TGTGCCAGCAGCCCTACCGGGACAGTCCGGACACTGAAGCTTTTCTTT. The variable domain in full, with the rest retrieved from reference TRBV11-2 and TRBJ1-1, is EAGVAQSPRYKIIEKRQSVAFWCNPISGHATLYWYQQILGQGPKLLIQFQNNGVVDDSQLPKDRFSAERLKGVDSTLKIQPAKLEDSAVYLCASSPTGTVRTLKLFFGQGTRLTVV.

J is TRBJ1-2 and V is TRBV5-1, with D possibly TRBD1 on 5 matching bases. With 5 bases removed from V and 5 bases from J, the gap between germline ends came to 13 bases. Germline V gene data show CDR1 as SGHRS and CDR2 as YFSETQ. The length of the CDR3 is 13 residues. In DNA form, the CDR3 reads TGCGCCAGCAGTTCCGCAGGGCTATATGGCTACACCTTC. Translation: CASSSAGLYGYTF.

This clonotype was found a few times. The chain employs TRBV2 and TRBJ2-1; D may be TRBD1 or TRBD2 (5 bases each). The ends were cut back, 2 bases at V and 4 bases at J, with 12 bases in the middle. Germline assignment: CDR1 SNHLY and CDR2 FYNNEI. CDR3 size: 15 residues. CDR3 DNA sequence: TGTGCCAGCAGTGAATCGTCAGGGAGATACAATGAGCAGTTCTTC. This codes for CASSESSGRYNEQFF. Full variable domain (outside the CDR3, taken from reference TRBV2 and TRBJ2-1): EPEVTQTPSHQVTQMGQEVILRCVPISNHLYFYWYRQILGQKVEFLVSFYNNEISEKSEIFDDQFSVERPDGSNFTLKIRSTKLEDSAMYFCASSESSGRYNEQFFGPGTRLTVL.

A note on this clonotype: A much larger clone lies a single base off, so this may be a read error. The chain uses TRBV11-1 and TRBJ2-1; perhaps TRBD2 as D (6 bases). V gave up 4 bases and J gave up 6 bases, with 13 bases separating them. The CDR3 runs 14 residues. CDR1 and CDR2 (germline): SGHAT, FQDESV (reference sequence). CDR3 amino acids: CASSWDWAGNEQFF. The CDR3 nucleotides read TGTGCCAGCAGCTGGGACTGGGCGGGCAATGAGCAGTTCTTC.

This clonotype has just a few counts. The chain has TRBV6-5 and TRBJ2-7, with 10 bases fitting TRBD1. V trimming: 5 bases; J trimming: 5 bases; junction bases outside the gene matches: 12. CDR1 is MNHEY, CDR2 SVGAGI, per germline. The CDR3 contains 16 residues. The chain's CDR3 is CASSRPGTGVFHEQYF. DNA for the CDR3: TGTGCCAGCAGTCGGCCCGGGACAGGGGTGTTCCACGAGCAGTACTTC.

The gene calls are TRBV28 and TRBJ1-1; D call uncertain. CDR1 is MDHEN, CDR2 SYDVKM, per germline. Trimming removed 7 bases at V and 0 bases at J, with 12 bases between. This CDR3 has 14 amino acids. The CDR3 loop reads CASIQDPMNTEAFF. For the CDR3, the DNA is TGTGCCAGCATCCAAGACCCCATGAACACTGAAGCTTTCTTT.

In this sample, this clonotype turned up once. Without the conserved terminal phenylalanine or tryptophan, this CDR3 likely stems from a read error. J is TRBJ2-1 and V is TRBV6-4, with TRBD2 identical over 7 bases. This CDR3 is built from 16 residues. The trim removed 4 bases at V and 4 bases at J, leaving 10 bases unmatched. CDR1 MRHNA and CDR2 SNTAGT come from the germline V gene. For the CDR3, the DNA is TGTGCCAGCAGTGTCCGCCCGAGCGGGGTATACAATGAGCAGTTCTCC. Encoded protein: CASSVRPSGVYNEQFS.

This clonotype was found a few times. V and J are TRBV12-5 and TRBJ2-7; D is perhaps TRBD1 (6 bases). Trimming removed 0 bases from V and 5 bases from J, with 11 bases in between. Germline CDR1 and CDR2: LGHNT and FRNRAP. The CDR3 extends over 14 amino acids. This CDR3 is CASGLVGQGNEQYF. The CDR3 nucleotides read TGTGCTAGTGGTTTGGTAGGGCAGGGGAACGAGCAGTACTTC. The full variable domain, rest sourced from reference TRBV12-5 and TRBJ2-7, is DARVTQTPRHKVTEMGQEVTMRCQPILGHNTVFWYRQTMMQGLELLAYFRNRAPLDDSGMPKDRFSAEMPDATLATLKIQPSEPRDSAVYFCASGLVGQGNEQYFGPGTRLTVT.

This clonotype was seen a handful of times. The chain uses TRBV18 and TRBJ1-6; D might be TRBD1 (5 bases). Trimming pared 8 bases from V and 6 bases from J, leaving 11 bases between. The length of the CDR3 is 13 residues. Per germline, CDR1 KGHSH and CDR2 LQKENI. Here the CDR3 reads CASAGTTNSPLHF. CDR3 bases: TGTGCCAGCGCGGGGACGACTAATTCACCCCTCCACTTT. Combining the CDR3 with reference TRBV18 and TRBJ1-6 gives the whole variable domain NAGVMQNPRHLVRRRGQEARLRCSPMKGHSHVYWYRQLPEEGLKFMVYLQKENIIDESGMPKERFSAEFPKEGPSILRIQQVVRGDSAAYFCASAGTTNSPLHFGNGTRLTVT.

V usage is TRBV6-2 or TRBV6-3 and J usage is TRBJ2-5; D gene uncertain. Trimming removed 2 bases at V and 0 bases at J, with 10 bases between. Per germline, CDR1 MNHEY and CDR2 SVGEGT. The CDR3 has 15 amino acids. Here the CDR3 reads CASSYGPQDQETQYF. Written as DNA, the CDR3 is TGTGCCAGCAGTTACGGTCCCCAGGACCAAGAGACCCAGTACTTC.

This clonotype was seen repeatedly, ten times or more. The CDR3 sequence is CASSSRAGGFNQPQHF. CDR3 DNA sequence: TGTGCCAGCAGCTCCCGGGCAGGGGGCTTCAATCAGCCCCAGCATTTT. V is TRBV7-8 and J is TRBJ1-5; TRBD1 agrees at 8 bases. Trimming took 4 bases from V and 3 from J; bases not matched to a gene: 8. This CDR3 region has 16 residues. Germline CDR1 and CDR2: SGHVS and FQNEAQ.

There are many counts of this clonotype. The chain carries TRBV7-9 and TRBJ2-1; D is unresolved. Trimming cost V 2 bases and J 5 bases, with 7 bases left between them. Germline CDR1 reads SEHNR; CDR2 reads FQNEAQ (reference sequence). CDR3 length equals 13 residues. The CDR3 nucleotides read TGTGCCAGCAGCTTAAAGGCAGACAATGAGCAGTTCTTC. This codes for CASSLKADNEQFF. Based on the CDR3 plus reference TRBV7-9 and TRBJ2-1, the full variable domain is DTGVSQNPRHKITKRGQNVTFRCDPISEHNRLYWYRQTLGQGPEFLTYFQNEAQLEKSRLLSDRFSAERPKGSFSTLEIQRTEQGDSAMYLCASSLKADNEQFFGPGTRLTVL.

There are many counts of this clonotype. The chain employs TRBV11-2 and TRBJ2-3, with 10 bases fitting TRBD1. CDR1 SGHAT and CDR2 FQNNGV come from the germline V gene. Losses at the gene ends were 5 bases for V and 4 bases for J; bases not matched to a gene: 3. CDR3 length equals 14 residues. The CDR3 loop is CASSGQGVADTQYF. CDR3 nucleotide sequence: TGTGCCAGCAGCGGACAGGGGGTAGCAGATACGCAGTATTTT.

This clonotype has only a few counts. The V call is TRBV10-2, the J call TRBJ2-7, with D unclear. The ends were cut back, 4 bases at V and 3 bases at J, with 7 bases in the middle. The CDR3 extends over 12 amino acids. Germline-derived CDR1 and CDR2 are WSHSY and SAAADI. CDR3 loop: CASSGSVYEQYF. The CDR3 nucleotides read TGCGCCAGCAGTGGTTCGGTCTACGAGCAGTACTTC.

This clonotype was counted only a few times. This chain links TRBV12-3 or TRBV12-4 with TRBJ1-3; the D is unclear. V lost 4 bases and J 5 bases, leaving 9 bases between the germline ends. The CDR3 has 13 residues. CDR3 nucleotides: TGTGCCAGCAGTTCGACGCCCAGAAACACCATATATTTT. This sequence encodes CASSSTPRNTIYF.

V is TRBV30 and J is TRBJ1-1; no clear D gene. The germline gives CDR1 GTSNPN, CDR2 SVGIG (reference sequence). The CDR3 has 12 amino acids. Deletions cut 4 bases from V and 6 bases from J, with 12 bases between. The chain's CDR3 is CAWKRDWSEAFF. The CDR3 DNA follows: TGTGCCTGGAAGCGGGATTGGTCTGAAGCTTTCTTT.

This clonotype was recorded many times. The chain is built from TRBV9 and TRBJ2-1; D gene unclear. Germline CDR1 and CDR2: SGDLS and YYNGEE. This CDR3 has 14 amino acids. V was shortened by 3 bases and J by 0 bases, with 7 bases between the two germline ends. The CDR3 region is CASSDGASYNEQFF. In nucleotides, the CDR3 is TGTGCCAGCAGCGACGGCGCCTCCTACAATGAGCAGTTCTTC. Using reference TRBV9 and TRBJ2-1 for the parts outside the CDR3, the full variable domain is DSGVTQTPKHLITATGQRVTLRCSPRSGDLSVYWYQQSLDQGLQFLIQYYNGEERAKGNILERFSAQQFPDLHSELNLSSLELGDSALYFCASSDGASYNEQFFGPGTRLTVL.

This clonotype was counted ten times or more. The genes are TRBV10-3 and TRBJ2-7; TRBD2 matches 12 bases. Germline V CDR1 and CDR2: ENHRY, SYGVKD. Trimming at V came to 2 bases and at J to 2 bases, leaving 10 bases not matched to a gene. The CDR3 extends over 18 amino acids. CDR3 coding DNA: TGTGCCATCAGTGAGCCCCGACGGACTAGCGGGACTACCTACGAGCAGTACTTC. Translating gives CAISEPRRTSGTTYEQYF.

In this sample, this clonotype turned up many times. The CDR3, as DNA: TGTGCCAGCAGCTCCCCGCCTCGACAGAAGGAAAAACTGTTTTTT. It specifies CASSSPPRQKEKLFF. This sequence joins TRBV5-5 and TRBJ1-4, with D perhaps matching TRBD1 (5 bases). The length of the CDR3 is 15 residues. Trimming pared 3 bases from V and 8 bases from J, leaving 17 bases between. Germline CDR1 is SGHKS and CDR2 is YYEKEE (reference sequence).